What follows describes a single TCR beta chain. TCRdb re-analysed the 5' RACE reads in MiXCR, keeping a single row per CDR3 protein. The profile shows 350,000 to 600,000 distinct CDR3 sequences, over 12% of them singletons. The data were obtained in a study of identical twins. V was cut by 5 bases and J by 9 bases, with 5 bases left in between. Germline V gene sequence: CDR1 MDHEN, CDR2 SYDVKM. The CDR3 runs 10 residues. The data were also submitted as part of a second study, on yellow fever vaccine responses in identical twins.

This sequence joins TRBV28 and TRBJ2-1; the D is unclear. The sequencing sample was made of CD4+ T cells sorted from blood. This TCR was recovered from a woman between 18 and 29 years old in good health. The CDR3 region is CASSVSEQFF. The CDR3, as DNA: TGTGCCAGCAGTGTTAGTGAGCAGTTCTTC.